The present entry profiles one T cell receptor (beta chain) with its context. Here immunoSEQ multiplex PCR was the method, and the copy in TCRdb shows in-frame clones only, minus some. In the table there are some 180,000 clones, approximately 83% of which are singletons. Looked up from germline, CDR1 is MDHEN and CDR2 is SYDVKM. There are 14 residues in the CDR3. Trimming pared 3 bases from V and 6 bases from J, leaving 12 bases between. The data derive from a study of blood T cell repertoires in COVID-19. Overall study context: Sources were T cells, B-cell-depleted T cells, or PBMCs; the material itself was cDNA or gDNA.

It was during active infection that Seattle patients were enrolled and then longitudinally followed. This rearrangement joins TRBV28 to TRBJ1-5, with D tentatively TRBD1 (5 bases). The sample was peripheral blood. This clonotype originated in a woman aged 40 to 49 with COVID-19, enrolled during active disease. The CDR3 spells CASSFKGWGQPQHF. Written as DNA, the CDR3 is TGTGCCAGCAGTTTCAAGGGGTGGGGTCAGCCCCAGCATTTT.